One TCR beta chain is described in this entry. The protocol was immunoSEQ multiplex PCR, while the TCRdb copy is restricted to in-frame clones and leaves out a portion. The sample shows about 240,000 clones, 75% to 90% of them seen only once. All enrollees were about 18 to 90 years old and from some 24 US areas. Cohorts were based on clinical histories the participants reported. The data derive from a study of blood T cell repertoires in COVID-19. Study context: T cells, B-cell-depleted T cells, or PBMCs supplied cDNA or gDNA.

This TCR came from a woman aged 25-40 years who had recovered from COVID-19. What was sequenced was PBMCs or T cells enriched from blood (not recorded which).

The CDR3 DNA follows: TGTGCCAGCTCACCACGCATGGGAACAGGGGTGGACAATGAGCAGTTCTTC. This gives the protein CASSPRMGTGVDNEQFF. The chain combines TRBV18 with TRBJ2-1; 7 nucleotides agree with TRBD1. This CDR3 spans 17 amino acids. Per germline, CDR1 KGHSH and CDR2 LQKENI. With 1 base clipped from V and 5 bases from J, the junction kept 11 bases outside the gene matches.